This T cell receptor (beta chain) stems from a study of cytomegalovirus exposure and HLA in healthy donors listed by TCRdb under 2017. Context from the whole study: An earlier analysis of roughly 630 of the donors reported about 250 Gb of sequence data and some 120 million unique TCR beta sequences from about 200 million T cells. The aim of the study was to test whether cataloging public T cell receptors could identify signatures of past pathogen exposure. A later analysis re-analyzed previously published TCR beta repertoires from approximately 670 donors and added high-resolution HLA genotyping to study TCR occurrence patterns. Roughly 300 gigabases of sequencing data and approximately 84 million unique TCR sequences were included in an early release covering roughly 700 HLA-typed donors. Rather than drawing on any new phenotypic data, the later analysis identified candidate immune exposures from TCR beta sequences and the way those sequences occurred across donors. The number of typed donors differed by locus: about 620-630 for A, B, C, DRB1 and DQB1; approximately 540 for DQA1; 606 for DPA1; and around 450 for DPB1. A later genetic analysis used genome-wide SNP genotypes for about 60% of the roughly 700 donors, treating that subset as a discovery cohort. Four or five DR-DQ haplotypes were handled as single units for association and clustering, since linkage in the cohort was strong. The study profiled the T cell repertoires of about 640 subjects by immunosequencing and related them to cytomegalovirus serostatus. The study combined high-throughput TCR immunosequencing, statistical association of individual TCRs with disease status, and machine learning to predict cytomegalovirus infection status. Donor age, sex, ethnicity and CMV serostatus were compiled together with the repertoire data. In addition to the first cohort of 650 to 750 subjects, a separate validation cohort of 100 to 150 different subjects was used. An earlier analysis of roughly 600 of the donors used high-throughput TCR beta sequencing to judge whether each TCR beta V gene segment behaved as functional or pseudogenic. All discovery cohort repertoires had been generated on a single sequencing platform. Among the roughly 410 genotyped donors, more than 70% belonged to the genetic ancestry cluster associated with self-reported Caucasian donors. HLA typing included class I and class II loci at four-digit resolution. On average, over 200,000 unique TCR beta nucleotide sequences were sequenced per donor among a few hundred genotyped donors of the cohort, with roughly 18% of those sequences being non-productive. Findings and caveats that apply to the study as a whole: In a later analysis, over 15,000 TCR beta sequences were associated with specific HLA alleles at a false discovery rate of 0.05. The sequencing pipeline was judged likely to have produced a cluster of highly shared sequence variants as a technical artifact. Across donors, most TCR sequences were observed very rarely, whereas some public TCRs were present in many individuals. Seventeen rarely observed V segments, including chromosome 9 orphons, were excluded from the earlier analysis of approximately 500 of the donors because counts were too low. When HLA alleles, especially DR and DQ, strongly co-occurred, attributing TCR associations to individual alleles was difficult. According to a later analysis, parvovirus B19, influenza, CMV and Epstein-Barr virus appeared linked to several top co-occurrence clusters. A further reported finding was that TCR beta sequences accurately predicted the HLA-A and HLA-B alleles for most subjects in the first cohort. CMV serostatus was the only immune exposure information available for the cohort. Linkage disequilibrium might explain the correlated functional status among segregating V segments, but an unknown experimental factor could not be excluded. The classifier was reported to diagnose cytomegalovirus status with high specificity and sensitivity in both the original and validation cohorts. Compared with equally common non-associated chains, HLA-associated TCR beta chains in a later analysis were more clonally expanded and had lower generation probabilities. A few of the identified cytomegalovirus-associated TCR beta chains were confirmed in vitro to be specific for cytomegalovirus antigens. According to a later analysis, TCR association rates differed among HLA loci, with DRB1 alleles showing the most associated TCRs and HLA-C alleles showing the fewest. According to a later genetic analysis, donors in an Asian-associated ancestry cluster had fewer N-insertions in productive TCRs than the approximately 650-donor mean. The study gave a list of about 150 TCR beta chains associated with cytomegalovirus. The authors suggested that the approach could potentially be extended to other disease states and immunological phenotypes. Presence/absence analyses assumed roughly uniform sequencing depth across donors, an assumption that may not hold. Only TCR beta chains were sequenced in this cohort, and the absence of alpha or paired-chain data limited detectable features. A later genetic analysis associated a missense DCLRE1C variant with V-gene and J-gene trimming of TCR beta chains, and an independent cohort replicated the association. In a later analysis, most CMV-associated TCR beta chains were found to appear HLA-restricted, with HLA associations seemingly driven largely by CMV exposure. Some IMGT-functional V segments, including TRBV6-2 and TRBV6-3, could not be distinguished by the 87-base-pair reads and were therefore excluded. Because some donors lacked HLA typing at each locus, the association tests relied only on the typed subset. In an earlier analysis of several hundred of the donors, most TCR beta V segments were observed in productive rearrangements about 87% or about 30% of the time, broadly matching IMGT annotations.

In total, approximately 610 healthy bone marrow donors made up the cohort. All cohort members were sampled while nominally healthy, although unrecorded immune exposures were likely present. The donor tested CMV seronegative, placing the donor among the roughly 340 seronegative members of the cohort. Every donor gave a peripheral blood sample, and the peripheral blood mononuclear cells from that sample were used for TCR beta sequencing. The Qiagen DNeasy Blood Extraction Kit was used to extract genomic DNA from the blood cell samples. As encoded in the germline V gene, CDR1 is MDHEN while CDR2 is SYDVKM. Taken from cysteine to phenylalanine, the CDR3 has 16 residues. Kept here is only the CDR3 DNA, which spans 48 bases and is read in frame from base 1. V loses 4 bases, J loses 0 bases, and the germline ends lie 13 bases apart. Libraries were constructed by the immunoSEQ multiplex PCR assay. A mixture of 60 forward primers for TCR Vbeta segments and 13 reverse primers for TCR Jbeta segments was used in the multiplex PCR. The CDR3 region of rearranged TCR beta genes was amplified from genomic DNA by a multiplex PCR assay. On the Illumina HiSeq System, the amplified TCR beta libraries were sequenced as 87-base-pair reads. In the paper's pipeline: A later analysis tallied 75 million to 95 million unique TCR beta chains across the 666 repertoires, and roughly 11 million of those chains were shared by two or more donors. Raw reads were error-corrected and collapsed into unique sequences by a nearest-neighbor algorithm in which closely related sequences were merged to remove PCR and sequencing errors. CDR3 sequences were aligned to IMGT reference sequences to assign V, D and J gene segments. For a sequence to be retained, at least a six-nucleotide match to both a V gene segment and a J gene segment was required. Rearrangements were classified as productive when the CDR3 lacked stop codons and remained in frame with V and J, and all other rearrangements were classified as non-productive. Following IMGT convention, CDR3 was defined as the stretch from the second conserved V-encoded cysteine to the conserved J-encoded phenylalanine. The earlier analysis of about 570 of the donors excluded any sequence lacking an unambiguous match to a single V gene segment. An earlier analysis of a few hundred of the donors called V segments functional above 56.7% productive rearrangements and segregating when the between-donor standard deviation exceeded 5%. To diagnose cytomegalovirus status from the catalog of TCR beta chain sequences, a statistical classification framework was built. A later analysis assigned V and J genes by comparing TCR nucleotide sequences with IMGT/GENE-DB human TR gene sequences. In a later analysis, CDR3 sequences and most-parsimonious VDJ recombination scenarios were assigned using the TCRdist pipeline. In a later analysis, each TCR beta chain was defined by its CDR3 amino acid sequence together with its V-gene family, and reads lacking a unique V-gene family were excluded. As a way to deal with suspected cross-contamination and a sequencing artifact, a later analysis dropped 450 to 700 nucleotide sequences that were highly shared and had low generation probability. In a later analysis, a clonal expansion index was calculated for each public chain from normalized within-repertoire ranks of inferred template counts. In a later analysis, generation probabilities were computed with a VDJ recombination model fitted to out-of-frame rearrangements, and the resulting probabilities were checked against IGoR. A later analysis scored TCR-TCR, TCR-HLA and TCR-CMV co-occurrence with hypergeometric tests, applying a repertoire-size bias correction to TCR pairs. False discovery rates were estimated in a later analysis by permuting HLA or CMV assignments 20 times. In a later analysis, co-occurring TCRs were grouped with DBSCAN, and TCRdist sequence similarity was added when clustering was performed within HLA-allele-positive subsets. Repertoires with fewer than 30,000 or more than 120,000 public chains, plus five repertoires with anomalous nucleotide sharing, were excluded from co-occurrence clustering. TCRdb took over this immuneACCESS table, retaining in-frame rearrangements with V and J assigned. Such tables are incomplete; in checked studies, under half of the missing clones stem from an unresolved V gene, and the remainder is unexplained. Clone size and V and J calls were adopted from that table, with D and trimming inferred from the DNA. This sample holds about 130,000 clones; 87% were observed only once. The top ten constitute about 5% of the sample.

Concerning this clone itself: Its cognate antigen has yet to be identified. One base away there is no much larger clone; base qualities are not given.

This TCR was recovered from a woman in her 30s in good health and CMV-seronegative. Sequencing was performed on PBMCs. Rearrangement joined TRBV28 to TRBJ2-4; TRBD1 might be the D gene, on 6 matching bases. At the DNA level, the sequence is TGTGCCAGCAGTTCAGACAGGTGGTTAGCCAAAAACATTCAGTACTTC. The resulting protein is CASSSDRWLAKNIQYF.